This T cell receptor (beta chain) was identified in a study of T cell responses to AZD1222 COVID-19 vaccine. Clones were read by immunoSEQ multiplex PCR, and TCRdb kept only the in-frame ones, dropping some. The sample includes about 160,000 clones, around 92% of them seen just once. The CDR3 sequence is 15 residues long. The germline V gene encodes CDR1 LNHDA and CDR2 SQIVND (reference sequence). Trimming pared 9 bases from V and 3 bases from J, leaving 18 bases between. The V and J genes are TRBV19 and TRBJ1-5; tentatively, D is TRBD1 (5 bases). This material consisted of peripheral blood, taken 28 days after the second AZD1222 dose. This receptor was identified in an adult who received the AZD1222 COVID-19 vaccine. The CDR3, as DNA: TGTGCCAGCGCTCCCGGCGGCAGGGACAATCAGCCCCAGCATTTT. It is translated as CASAPGGRDNQPQHF.